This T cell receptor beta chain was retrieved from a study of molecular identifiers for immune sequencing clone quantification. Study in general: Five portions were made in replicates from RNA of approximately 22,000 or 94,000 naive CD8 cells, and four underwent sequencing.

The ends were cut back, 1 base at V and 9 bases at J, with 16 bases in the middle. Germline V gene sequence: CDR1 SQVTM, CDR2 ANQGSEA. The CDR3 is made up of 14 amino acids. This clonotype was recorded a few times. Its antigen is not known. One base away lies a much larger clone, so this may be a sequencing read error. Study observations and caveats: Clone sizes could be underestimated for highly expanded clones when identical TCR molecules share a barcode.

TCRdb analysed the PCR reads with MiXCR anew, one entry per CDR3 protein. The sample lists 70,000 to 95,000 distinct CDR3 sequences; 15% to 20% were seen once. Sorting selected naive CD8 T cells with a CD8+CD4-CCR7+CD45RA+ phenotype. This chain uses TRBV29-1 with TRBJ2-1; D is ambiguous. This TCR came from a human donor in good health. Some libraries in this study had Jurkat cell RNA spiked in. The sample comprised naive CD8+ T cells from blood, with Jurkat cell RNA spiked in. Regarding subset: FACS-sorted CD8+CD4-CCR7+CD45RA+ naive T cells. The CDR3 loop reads CSVEAWKWGGEQFF. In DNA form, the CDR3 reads TGCAGCGTTGAAGCATGGAAGTGGGGTGGTGAGCAGTTCTTC.